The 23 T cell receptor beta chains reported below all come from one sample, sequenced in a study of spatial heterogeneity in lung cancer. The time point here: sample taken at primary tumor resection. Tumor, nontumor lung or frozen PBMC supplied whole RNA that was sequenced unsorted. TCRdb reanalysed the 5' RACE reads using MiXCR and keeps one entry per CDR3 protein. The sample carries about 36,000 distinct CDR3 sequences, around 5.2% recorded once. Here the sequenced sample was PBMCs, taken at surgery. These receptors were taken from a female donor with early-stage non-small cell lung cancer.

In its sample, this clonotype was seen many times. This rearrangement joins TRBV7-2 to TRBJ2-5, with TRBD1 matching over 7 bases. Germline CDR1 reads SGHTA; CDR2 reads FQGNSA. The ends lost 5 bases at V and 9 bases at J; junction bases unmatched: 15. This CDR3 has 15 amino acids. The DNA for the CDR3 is TGTGCCAGCAGCGGGGGACAGACTGTCACCGGGGCCCAGTACTTC. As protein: CASSGGQTVTGAQYF.

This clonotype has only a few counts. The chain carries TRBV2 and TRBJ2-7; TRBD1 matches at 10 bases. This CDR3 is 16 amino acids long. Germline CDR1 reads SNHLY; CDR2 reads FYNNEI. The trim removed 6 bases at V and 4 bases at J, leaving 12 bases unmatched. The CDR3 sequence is CASSDPSGTGEYEQYF. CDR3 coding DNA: TGTGCCAGCAGCGATCCCTCCGGGACAGGGGAGTACGAGCAGTACTTC.

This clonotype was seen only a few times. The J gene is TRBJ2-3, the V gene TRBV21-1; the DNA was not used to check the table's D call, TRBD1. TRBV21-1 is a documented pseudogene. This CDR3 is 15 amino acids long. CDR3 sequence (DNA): TGTGCCAGCAGCAAACGGGACGTCAGGGCAGATACGCAGTATTTT. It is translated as CASSKRDVRADTQYF.

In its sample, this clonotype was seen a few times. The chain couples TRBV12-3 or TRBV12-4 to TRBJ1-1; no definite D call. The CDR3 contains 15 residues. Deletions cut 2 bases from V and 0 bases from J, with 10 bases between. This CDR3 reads CASSLIVTMNTEAFF. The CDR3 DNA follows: TGTGCCAGCAGTTTAATTGTCACCATGAACACTGAAGCTTTCTTT.

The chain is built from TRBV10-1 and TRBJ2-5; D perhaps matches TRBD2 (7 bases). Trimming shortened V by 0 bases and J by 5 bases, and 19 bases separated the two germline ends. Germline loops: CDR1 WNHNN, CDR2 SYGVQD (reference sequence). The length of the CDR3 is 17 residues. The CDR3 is CASSESNEGGGPETQYF. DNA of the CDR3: TGCGCCAGCAGTGAGTCGAACGAGGGAGGGGGGCCGGAGACCCAGTACTTC.

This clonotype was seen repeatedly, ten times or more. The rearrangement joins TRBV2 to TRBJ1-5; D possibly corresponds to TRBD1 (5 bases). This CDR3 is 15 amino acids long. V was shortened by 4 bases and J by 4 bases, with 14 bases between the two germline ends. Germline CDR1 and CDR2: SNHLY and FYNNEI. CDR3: CASSGTGTPNQPQHF. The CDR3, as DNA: TGTGCCAGCAGTGGTACCGGGACCCCTAATCAGCCCCAGCATTTT.

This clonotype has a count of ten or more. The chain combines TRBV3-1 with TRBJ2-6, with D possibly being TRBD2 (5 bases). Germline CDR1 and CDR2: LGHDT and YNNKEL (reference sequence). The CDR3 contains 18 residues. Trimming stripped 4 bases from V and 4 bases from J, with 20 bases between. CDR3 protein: CASSLLSGLPSGANVLTF. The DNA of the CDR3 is TGTGCCAGCAGCCTTCTCTCAGGACTTCCCTCGGGGGCCAACGTCCTGACTTTC.

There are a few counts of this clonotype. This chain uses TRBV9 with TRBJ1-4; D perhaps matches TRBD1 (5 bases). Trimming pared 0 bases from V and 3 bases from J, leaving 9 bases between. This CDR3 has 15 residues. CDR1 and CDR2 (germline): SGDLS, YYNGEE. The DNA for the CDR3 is TGTGCCAGCAGCGTAGATGGGACGCCTAATGAAAAACTGTTTTTT. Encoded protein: CASSVDGTPNEKLFF. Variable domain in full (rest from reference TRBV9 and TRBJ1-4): DSGVTQTPKHLITATGQRVTLRCSPRSGDLSVYWYQQSLDQGLQFLIQYYNGEERAKGNILERFSAQQFPDLHSELNLSSLELGDSALYFCASSVDGTPNEKLFFGSGTQLSVL.

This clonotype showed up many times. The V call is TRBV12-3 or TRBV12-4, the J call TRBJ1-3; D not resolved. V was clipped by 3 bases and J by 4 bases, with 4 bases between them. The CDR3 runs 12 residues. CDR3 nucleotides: TGTGCCAGCAGTTTTGTCGGAAACACCATATATTTT. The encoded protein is CASSFVGNTIYF.

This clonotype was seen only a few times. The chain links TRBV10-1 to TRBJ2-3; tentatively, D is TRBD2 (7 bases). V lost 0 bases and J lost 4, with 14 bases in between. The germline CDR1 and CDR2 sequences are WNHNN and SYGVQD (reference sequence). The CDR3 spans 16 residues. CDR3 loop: CASSESRGAGADTQYF. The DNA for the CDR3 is TGCGCCAGCAGTGAGTCACGGGGGGCCGGTGCAGATACGCAGTATTTT.

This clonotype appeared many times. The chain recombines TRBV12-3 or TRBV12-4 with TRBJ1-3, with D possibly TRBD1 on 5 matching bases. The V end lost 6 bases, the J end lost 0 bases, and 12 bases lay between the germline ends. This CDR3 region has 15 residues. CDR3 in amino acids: CASSRDRRSGNTIYF. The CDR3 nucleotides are TGTGCCAGCAGCCGCGACAGACGCTCTGGAAACACCATATATTTT.

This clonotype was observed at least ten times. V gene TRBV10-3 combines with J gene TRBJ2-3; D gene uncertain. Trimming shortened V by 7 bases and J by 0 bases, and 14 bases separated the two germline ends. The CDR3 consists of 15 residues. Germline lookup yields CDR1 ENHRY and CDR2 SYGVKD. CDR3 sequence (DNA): TGTGCCATCACCCAATCCGACCGCAGCACAGATACGCAGTATTTT. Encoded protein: CAITQSDRSTDTQYF.

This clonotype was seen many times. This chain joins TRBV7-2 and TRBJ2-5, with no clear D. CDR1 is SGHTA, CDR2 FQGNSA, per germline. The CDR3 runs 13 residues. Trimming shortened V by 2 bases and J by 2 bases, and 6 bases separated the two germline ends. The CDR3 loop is CASSLRPQETQYF. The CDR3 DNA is TGTGCCAGCAGCTTAAGGCCTCAAGAGACCCAGTACTTC.

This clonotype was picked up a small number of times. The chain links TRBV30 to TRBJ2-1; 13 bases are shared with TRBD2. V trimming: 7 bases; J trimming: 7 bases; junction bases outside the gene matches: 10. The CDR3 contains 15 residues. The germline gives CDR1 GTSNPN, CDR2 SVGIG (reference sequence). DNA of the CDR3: TGTGCCTCATCTAGGACTAGCGGGAGTTGGAATGAGCAGTTCTTC. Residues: CASSRTSGSWNEQFF.

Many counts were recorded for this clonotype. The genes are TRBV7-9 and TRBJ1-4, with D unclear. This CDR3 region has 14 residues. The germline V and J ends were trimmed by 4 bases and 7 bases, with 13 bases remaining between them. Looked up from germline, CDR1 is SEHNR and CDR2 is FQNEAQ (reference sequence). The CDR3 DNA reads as TGTGCCAGCAGCTGGGGAGCCCATTCTGAAAAACTGTTTTTT. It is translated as CASSWGAHSEKLFF.

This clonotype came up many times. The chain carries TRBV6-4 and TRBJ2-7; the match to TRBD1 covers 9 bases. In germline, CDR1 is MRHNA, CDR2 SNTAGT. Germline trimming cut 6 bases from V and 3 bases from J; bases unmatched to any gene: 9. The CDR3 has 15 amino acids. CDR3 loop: CASSIRDRVIYEQYF. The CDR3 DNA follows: TGTGCCAGCAGCATCCGGGACAGGGTTATCTACGAGCAGTACTTC.

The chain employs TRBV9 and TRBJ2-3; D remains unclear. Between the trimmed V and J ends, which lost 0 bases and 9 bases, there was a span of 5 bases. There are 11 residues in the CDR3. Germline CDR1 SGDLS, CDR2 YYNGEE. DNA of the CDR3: TGTGCCAGCAGCGTAGCCGGAACGCAGTATTTT. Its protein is CASSVAGTQYF. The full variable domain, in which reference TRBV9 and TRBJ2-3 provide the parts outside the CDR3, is DSGVTQTPKHLITATGQRVTLRCSPRSGDLSVYWYQQSLDQGLQFLIQYYNGEERAKGNILERFSAQQFPDLHSELNLSSLELGDSALYFCASSVAGTQYFGPGTRLTVL.

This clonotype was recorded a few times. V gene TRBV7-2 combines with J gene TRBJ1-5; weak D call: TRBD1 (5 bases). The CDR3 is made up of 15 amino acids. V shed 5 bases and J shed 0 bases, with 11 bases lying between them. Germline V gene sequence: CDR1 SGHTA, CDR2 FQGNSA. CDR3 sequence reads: CASSHDSNSNQPQHF. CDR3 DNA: TGTGCCAGCAGCCACGACAGTAATAGCAATCAGCCCCAGCATTTT.

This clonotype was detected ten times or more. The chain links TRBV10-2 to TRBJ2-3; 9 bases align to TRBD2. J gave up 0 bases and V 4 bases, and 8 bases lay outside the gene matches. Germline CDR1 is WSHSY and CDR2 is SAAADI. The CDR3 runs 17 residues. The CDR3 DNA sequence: TGCGCCAGCAGTGCGTCTAGCGGGGTTCCTAGCACAGATACGCAGTATTTT. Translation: CASSASSGVPSTDTQYF.

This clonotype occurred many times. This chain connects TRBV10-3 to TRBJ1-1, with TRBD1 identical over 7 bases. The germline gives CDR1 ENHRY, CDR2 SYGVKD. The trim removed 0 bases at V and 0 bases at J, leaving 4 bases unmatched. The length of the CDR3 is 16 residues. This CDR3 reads CAISESVTGVNTEAFF. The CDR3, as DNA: TGTGCCATCAGTGAGTCGGTAACAGGGGTGAACACTGAAGCTTTCTTT.

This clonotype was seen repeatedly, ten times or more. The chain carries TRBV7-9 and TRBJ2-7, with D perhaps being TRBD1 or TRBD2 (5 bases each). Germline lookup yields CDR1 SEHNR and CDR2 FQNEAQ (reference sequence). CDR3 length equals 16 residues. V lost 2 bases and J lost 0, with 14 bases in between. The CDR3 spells CASSLYPRGGSYEQYF. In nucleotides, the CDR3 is TGTGCCAGCAGCTTATACCCCCGTGGGGGCTCCTACGAGCAGTACTTC.

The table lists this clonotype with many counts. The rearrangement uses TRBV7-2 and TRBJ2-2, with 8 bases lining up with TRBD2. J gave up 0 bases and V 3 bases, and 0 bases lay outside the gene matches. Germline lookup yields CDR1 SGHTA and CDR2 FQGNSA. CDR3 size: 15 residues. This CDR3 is CASSFSGANTGELFF. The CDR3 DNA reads TGTGCCAGCAGCTTTAGCGGGGCGAACACCGGGGAGCTGTTTTTT.

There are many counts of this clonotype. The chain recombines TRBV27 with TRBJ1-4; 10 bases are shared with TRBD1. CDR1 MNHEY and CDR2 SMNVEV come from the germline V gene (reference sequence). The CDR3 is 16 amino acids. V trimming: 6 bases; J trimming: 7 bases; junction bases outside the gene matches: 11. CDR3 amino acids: CASSQLTGTGAEKLFF. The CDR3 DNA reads TGTGCCAGCAGCCAGCTAACCGGGACAGGGGCTGAAAAACTGTTTTTT.